This T cell receptor (beta chain) was sequenced during a study of blood T cell repertoires in COVID-19. The wider study: From the United States, Italy and Spain came samples of acute and convalescent COVID-19. Sample material is recorded as cDNA or gDNA derived from T cells, B-cell-depleted T cells, or PBMCs.

Per the authors' pipeline: Amplification with reference gene primers provided the estimates of nucleated cell counts. Data came from immunoSEQ multiplex PCR; TCRdb stores just in-frame clones and leaves some out. V, J and clone size are those of that table, while D and trimming were read from the DNA. The sample lists 200,000 to 300,000 clones; about 80% were seen once. V lost 4 bases to trimming and J lost 5 bases; unmatched junction nucleotides: 7. Germline V gene data show CDR1 as MNHEY and CDR2 as SVGEGT. This CDR3 is 14 amino acids long. The source of this sequence is a woman aged 80 or older with acute or convalescent COVID-19. The chain is built from TRBV6-2 or TRBV6-3 and TRBJ1-2, with 7 bases fitting TRBD1. The specimen sequenced was peripheral blood. CDR3: CASSLGQVGYGYTF. The CDR3 DNA follows: TGTGCCAGCAGTTTAGGACAGGTCGGATATGGCTACACCTTC.